The 27 T cell receptor beta chains listed next were all sequenced from one sample in a study of glioma-infiltrating T cells after dendritic cell vaccination. Sequencing was performed with immunoSEQ multiplex PCR; in TCRdb, only in-frame clones are kept and a portion is missing. The sample lists 55,000 to 75,000 clones, about 86% occurring once. This sample comprised blood, obtained before dendritic cell vaccination. The receptors were gathered from a human donor with glioblastoma.

The chain joins TRBV6-1 to TRBJ1-6; TRBD1 matches at 9 bases. The germline CDR1 and CDR2 sequences are MNHNS and SASEGT. The CDR3 spans 15 residues. After removal of 5 bases from V and 7 bases from J, the junction contained 6 bases not matched to a gene. DNA for the CDR3: TGTGCCAGCAGTACCCGGGACAGGGAAAATTCACCCCTCCACTTT. This sequence encodes CASSTRDRENSPLHF.

J is TRBJ1-1 and V is TRBV19; no clear D. The V end was cut by 8 bases, the J end by 0 bases, with 10 bases between. The CDR3 is made up of 13 amino acids. CDR1 LNHDA and CDR2 SQIVND come from the germline V gene (reference sequence). In DNA form, the CDR3 reads TGTGCCAGTCATAACATTATGAACACTGAAGCTTTCTTT. Its protein is CASHNIMNTEAFF.

The J gene is TRBJ2-5, the V gene TRBV7-2; the match to TRBD2 covers 8 bases. This CDR3 contains 14 residues. V shed 5 bases, J shed 4 bases, and the junction held 6 bases outside the gene matches. Per the germline V gene, CDR1 is SGHTA and CDR2 is FQGNSA. CDR3 loop: CASSLGGAGETQYF. In DNA form, the CDR3 reads TGTGCCAGCAGCCTCGGGGGGGCCGGAGAGACCCAGTACTTC.

The chain couples TRBV18 to TRBJ2-1, with 7 bases fitting TRBD1. This CDR3 has 14 amino acids. Unmatched junction bases numbered 1, after V lost 3 bases and J lost 2 bases. The germline V gene has CDR1 KGHSH and CDR2 LQKENI. The CDR3 DNA follows: TGTGCCAGCTCACCGGGACAGACCTACAATGAGCAGTTCTTC. Residues: CASSPGQTYNEQFF.

This clone is a singleton in its sample. The rearrangement links TRBV5-6 to TRBJ2-5, with 7 bases aligning to TRBD2. V dropped 7 bases and J dropped 2; count of bases not matched to a gene: 5. The CDR3 runs 13 residues. Germline V gene data show CDR1 as SGHDT and CDR2 as YYEEEE. The CDR3 bases are TGTGCCAGCGAGTGGGGGGGGCAAGAGACCCAGTACTTC. Encoded protein: CASEWGGQETQYF.

The chain is built from TRBV7-2 and TRBJ2-5; no clear D. The CDR3 has 11 residues. V was shortened by 3 bases and J by 5 bases, with 4 bases between the two germline ends. Germline V lookup: CDR1 SGHTA, CDR2 FQGNSA. For the CDR3, the DNA is TGTGCCAGCAGCTTCTCCGAGACCCAGTACTTC. Translating gives CASSFSETQYF.

J is TRBJ2-5 and V is TRBV4-1, with a weak D call TRBD1 (6 bases). The CDR3 totals 15 residues. Trimming left V 4 bases short and J 2 bases short, with 14 bases between. Germline V lookup: CDR1 MGHRA, CDR2 YSYEKL. The CDR3 DNA reads TGCGCCAGCAGCCGTCAAACCGGGACACAAGAGACCCAGTACTTC. It codes for CASSRQTGTQETQYF.

This sequence joins TRBV7-8 and TRBJ1-1; 12 bases align to TRBD1. Germline V gives CDR1 SGHVS, CDR2 FQNEAQ. The V segment lost 11 bases and the J segment 5 bases; nucleotides outside the gene matches: 6. This CDR3 is built from 13 residues. The CDR3 coding sequence is TGTGCCGGGAGGGACAGGGGGCAGACTGAAGCTTTCTTT. This sequence encodes CAGRDRGQTEAFF. The whole variable domain, filled in from reference TRBV7-8 and TRBJ1-1, reads GAGVSQSPRYKVAKRGQDVALRCDPISGHVSLFWYQQALGQGPEFLTYFQNEAQLDKSGLPSDRFFAERPEGSVSTLKIQRTQQEDSAVYLCAGRDRGQTEAFFGQGTRLTVV.

This sequence joins TRBV6-5 and TRBJ2-7; TRBD1 is a possible D gene (6 bases). Trimming left V 6 bases short and J 5 bases short, with 14 bases between. In germline, CDR1 is MNHEY, CDR2 SVGAGI. CDR3 length: 13 amino acids. CDR3 amino acids: CASSLGTRDEQYF. CDR3 DNA: TGTGCCAGCAGCCTAGGGACAAGGGACGAGCAGTACTTC.

This clone was seen only a few times. The genes are TRBV6-5 and TRBJ2-1, with 8 bases fitting TRBD1. Germline values: CDR1 MNHEY, CDR2 SVGAGI. V lost 4 bases, J lost 8 bases, and 10 bases stayed unmatched. The CDR3 extends over 15 amino acids. The chain's CDR3 is CASSFTDRGGDEQFF. DNA of the CDR3: TGTGCCAGCAGTTTCACAGACAGGGGTGGCGATGAGCAGTTCTTC.

V gene TRBV18 combines with J gene TRBJ1-2, with 8 nucleotides matching TRBD1. This CDR3 spans 18 amino acids. CDR1 is KGHSH and CDR2 is LQKENI in the germline V gene. Trimming at V came to 3 bases and at J to 3 bases, leaving 15 bases not matched to a gene. DNA of the CDR3: TGTGCCAGCTCACCGATTTGGGGACAGGAGGGGCAGGACTATGGCTACACCTTC. Translating gives CASSPIWGQEGQDYGYTF.

This chain joins TRBV4-1 and TRBJ2-5; D is possibly TRBD2 (5 bases). The CDR3 sequence is 15 residues long. Trimming removed 0 bases at V and 1 base at J, with 9 bases between. Germline values: CDR1 MGHRA, CDR2 YSYEKL. The CDR3 bases are TGCGCCAGCAGCCAAGAAGGACTGGGCCAAGAGACCCAGTACTTC. Encoded protein: CASSQEGLGQETQYF.

The chain employs TRBV5-4 and TRBJ2-1; D might be TRBD2 (6 bases). Looked up from germline, CDR1 is SGHNT and CDR2 is YYREEE (reference sequence). V dropped 3 bases and J dropped 6 bases, with 13 bases sitting between them. The CDR3 has 14 residues. The chain's CDR3 is CASSSLDYSNEQFF. DNA of the CDR3: TGTGCCAGCAGCTCCCTGGACTATAGCAATGAGCAGTTCTTC.

The rearrangement joins TRBV2 to TRBJ1-2; D is possibly TRBD1 (6 bases). The V gene lost 6 bases and the J gene lost 4 bases, with 12 bases spanning the gap. The length of the CDR3 is 13 residues. Germline V gene data show CDR1 as SNHLY and CDR2 as FYNNEI. The chain's CDR3 is CASSYRVSYGYTF. In nucleotides, the CDR3 is TGTGCCAGCAGCTACAGGGTTAGCTATGGCTACACCTTC.

Only one count was recorded for this clone. V usage is TRBV9 and J usage is TRBJ1-4; TRBD1 agrees at 9 bases. The germline gives CDR1 SGDLS, CDR2 YYNGEE. J lost 5 bases, V lost 0 bases, and 2 bases had no gene match. The CDR3 has 15 amino acids. CDR3 sequence: CASSVGDRVNEKLFF. In DNA form, the CDR3 reads TGTGCCAGCAGCGTAGGGGACAGGGTGAATGAAAAACTGTTTTTT.

Note on this clone: Distinct nucleotide sequences in the sample also encode this CDR3. The chain is built from TRBV29-1 and TRBJ1-1, with D perhaps matching TRBD1 (6 bases). The CDR3 has 12 amino acids. The germline V gene encodes CDR1 SQVTM and CDR2 ANQGSEA. Deletions cut 4 bases from V and 5 bases from J, with 11 bases between. This chain's CDR3 is CSVVARGTEAFF. The CDR3 nucleotides read TGCAGCGTTGTAGCGAGGGGGACTGAAGCTTTCTTT.

This clone was found once. V gene TRBV9 combines with J gene TRBJ1-4; D perhaps matches TRBD1 (5 bases). The germline CDR1 and CDR2 sequences are SGDLS and YYNGEE. This CDR3 has 14 amino acids. V was cut by 5 bases and J by 0 bases, with 8 bases left in between. The CDR3 sequence: CASSTGATNEKLFF. For the CDR3, the DNA is TGTGCCAGCAGTACAGGCGCAACTAATGAAAAACTGTTTTTT.

This chain connects TRBV11-2 to TRBJ1-2; D is unclear. The CDR3 spans 13 residues. From germline, CDR1 is SGHAT and CDR2 FQNNGV. V lost 3 bases, J lost 4 bases, and 9 bases lay in between. The CDR3 reads CASSLAGSYGYTF. The CDR3 bases are TGTGCCAGCAGCTTGGCGGGATCCTATGGCTACACCTTC.

The table lists this clone with a count of one. The gene calls are TRBV7-6 and TRBJ2-7, with 9 bases aligning to TRBD1. With 6 bases clipped from V and 3 bases from J, the junction kept 9 bases outside the gene matches. Germline values: CDR1 SGHVS, CDR2 FNYEAQ. The CDR3 covers 15 residues. The CDR3 DNA reads TGTGCCAGCAGTCTTGGACAGGGGTTTAACTACGAGCAGTACTTC. Translation gives CASSLGQGFNYEQYF.

The chain carries TRBV29-1 and TRBJ2-7; a weak D match, TRBD1 (5 bases). The CDR3 has 14 residues. Germline CDR1 reads SQVTM; CDR2 reads ANQGSEA. V was cut by 4 bases and J by 0 bases, with 13 bases left in between. The CDR3, as DNA: TGCAGCGTTGCCATCGGACAAAGCTCCTACGAGCAGTACTTC. Translated: CSVAIGQSSYEQYF.

CDR3 amino acids: CASSSTVGGETQYF. The CDR3 nucleotides read TGCGCCAGCAGCTCGACAGTGGGGGGAGAGACCCAGTACTTC. The chain employs TRBV5-1 and TRBJ2-5; possible D gene TRBD2, 6 bases. The CDR3 consists of 14 residues. V shed 3 bases and J shed 4 bases, with 13 bases lying between them. Germline lookup yields CDR1 SGHRS and CDR2 YFSETQ.

As concerns this clone: Other nucleotide sequences in the sample specify the same CDR3. The genes are TRBV18 and TRBJ2-2; 7 bases line up with TRBD2. V dropped 2 bases and J dropped 5; count of bases not matched to a gene: 2. This CDR3 spans 14 amino acids. Germline CDR1 reads KGHSH; CDR2 reads LQKENI. In nucleotides, the CDR3 is TGTGCCAGCTCACCAAGGGAGGGAACCGGGGAGCTGTTTTTT. It specifies CASSPREGTGELFF.

The chain carries TRBV4-2 and TRBJ1-1; 7 bases map to TRBD1. CDR1 and CDR2 from the germline V gene are LGHNA and YNFKEQ. The CDR3 totals 16 residues. After removal of 0 bases from V and 0 bases from J, the junction contained 4 bases not matched to a gene. The DNA for the CDR3 is TGTGCCAGCAGCCAAGATTGGACAGGATTGAACACTGAAGCTTTCTTT. Residues: CASSQDWTGLNTEAFF.

The chain uses TRBV11-2 and TRBJ2-1; 9 bases fit TRBD2. V lost 1 base and J lost 4; bases outside the gene matches: 8. The length of the CDR3 is 17 residues. Germline V gene sequence: CDR1 SGHAT, CDR2 FQNNGV. CDR3 nucleotides: TGTGCCAGCAGCTTAGGAAGACTAGCGGTGACTTACAATGAGCAGTTCTTC. It encodes CASSLGRLAVTYNEQFF.

The genes are TRBV5-1 and TRBJ2-2; D ambiguous. V was cut by 4 bases and J by 4 bases, with 14 bases left in between. Germline V gene sequence: CDR1 SGHRS, CDR2 YFSETQ. The CDR3 runs 15 residues. For the CDR3, the DNA is TGCGCCAGCAGCGCGAATGGTCCGGGCACCGGGGAGCTGTTTTTT. Translation gives CASSANGPGTGELFF. Using reference TRBV5-1 and TRBJ2-2 for the parts outside the CDR3, the full variable domain is KAGVTQTPRYLIKTRGQQVTLSCSPISGHRSVSWYQQTPGQGLQFLFEYFSETQRNKGNFPGRFSGRQFSNSRSEMNVSTLELGDSALYLCASSANGPGTGELFFGEGSRLTVL.

The V and J genes are TRBV4-2 and TRBJ2-2, with 13 bases lining up with TRBD2. There are 17 residues in the CDR3. With 2 bases clipped from V and 4 bases from J, the junction kept 4 bases outside the gene matches. Germline lookup yields CDR1 LGHNA and CDR2 YNFKEQ. CDR3 residues: CASSQILAGGPTGELFF. The CDR3 DNA reads as TGTGCCAGCAGCCAAATACTAGCGGGGGGGCCCACCGGGGAGCTGTTTTTT.

Worth noting for this clone: Other DNA sequences in this specimen translate into the identical CDR3. The V gene is TRBV5-1, the J gene TRBJ2-1, with 9 bases identical to TRBD1. Unmatched junction bases numbered 3, after V lost 2 bases and J lost 6 bases. Germline values: CDR1 SGHRS, CDR2 YFSETQ. This CDR3 has 14 amino acids. In nucleotides, the CDR3 is TGCGCCAGCAGCTTCGGGACAGGGAGCAATGAGCAGTTCTTC. This translates into CASSFGTGSNEQFF. Together with reference TRBV5-1 and TRBJ2-1, the CDR3 gives the full variable domain: KAGVTQTPRYLIKTRGQQVTLSCSPISGHRSVSWYQQTPGQGLQFLFEYFSETQRNKGNFPGRFSGRQFSNSRSEMNVSTLELGDSALYLCASSFGTGSNEQFFGPGTRLTVL.